These T cell receptor beta chains were read from a single sample in a study of T cell responses to AZD1222 COVID-19 vaccine. TCRdb's copy holds only in-frame clones and misses some; the assay was immunoSEQ multiplex PCR. The profile shows under 120,000 clones, 70% to 90% of them singletons. The sample here was peripheral blood, taken 28 days after the second AZD1222 dose. These receptors originate from an adult who received the AZD1222 COVID-19 vaccine. Each CDR3 is given with its conserved first and last residue. A D gene is named only where the DNA matches it firmly. Not all rows give a size; the values are once, few, many and, for expanded clones, a class.

V gene: TRBV4-1; D gene: TRBD1; clone size: -; J gene: TRBJ1-5; CDR3 DNA: TGCGCCAGCAGCCCCGGCCCAACGGGACAGAATAGCAATCAGCCCCAGCATTTT; CDR3 protein: CASSPGPTGQNSNQPQHF
V gene: TRBV11-3; D gene: -; clone size: -; J gene: TRBJ2-3; CDR3 DNA: TGTGCCAGCAGCTCAAGCACAGATACGCAGTATTTT; CDR3 protein: CASSSSTDTQYF
V gene: TRBV7-9; D gene: -; clone size: -; J gene: TRBJ2-1; CDR3 DNA: TGTGCCAGCAGCTTAGTCGCGGGCAATGAGCAGTTCTTC; CDR3 protein: CASSLVAGNEQFF
V gene: TRBV27; D gene: -; clone size: -; J gene: TRBJ1-1; CDR3 DNA: TGTGCCAGCAGGAGGGGTGGGACTGAAGCTTTCTTT; CDR3 protein: CASRRGGTEAFF
V gene: TRBV13; D gene: TRBD2; clone size: -; J gene: TRBJ2-2; CDR3 DNA: TGTGCCAGCAGCCCTAGCGGGGGGAACACCGGGGAGCTGTTTTTT; CDR3 protein: CASSPSGGNTGELFF
V gene: TRBV4-3; D gene: -; clone size: -; J gene: TRBJ2-2; CDR3 DNA: TGCGCCAGCAGCCCCCGTTTAGCCGGGGAGCTGTTTTTT; CDR3 protein: CASSPRLAGELFF
V gene: TRBV5-6; D gene: -; clone size: -; J gene: TRBJ1-2; CDR3 DNA: TGTGCCAGCAGCATTCCACCTAACTATGGCTACACCTTC; CDR3 protein: CASSIPPNYGYTF
V gene: TRBV4-1; D gene: -; clone size: -; J gene: TRBJ1-1; CDR3 DNA: TGCGCCAGCAGCCAAGACGTTCTAGCAGGGGCCCGGGTGAGGTCCACTGAAGCTTTCTTT; CDR3 protein: CASSQDVLAGARVRSTEAFF
V gene: TRBV6-1; D gene: TRBD1; clone size: -; J gene: TRBJ2-3; CDR3 DNA: TGTGCCAGCAATGACGTACAGGGGCGAAGCACAGATACGCAGTATTTT; CDR3 protein: CASNDVQGRSTDTQYF
V gene: TRBV3-1/TRBV3-2; D gene: TRBD1; clone size: -; J gene: TRBJ1-1; CDR3 DNA: TGTGCCAGCAGCCAACGGGACAGGGCTACTGAAGCTTTCTTT; CDR3 protein: CASSQRDRATEAFF
V gene: TRBV5-1; D gene: TRBD2; clone size: -; J gene: TRBJ2-1; CDR3 DNA: TGCGCCAGCAGCCGCTCTGGCGGGAGTAACCCCAATGAGCAGTTCTTC; CDR3 protein: CASSRSGGSNPNEQFF
V gene: TRBV10-3; D gene: TRBD2; clone size: -; J gene: TRBJ2-7; CDR3 DNA: TGTGCCATCAGTGGGGGTACGTGGGAGGGGAGCTCCTACGAGCAGTACTTC; CDR3 protein: CAISGGTWEGSSYEQYF
V gene: TRBV2; D gene: TRBD2; clone size: once; J gene: TRBJ2-4; CDR3 DNA: TGTGCCAGCATTACGCGGGGGACCAAAAACATTCAGTACTTC; CDR3 protein: CASITRGTKNIQYF
V gene: TRBV5-6; D gene: TRBD2; clone size: few; J gene: TRBJ2-7; CDR3 DNA: TGTGCCAGCAGCTTTTGGGGGGGAGGCAACGAGCAGTACTTC; CDR3 protein: CASSFWGGGNEQYF
V gene: TRBV11-1; D gene: -; clone size: -; J gene: TRBJ2-7; CDR3 DNA: TGTGCCAGCAGCCCACGGCGGCCAGGGGCCTCCTACGAGCAGTACTTC; CDR3 protein: CASSPRRPGASYEQYF
V gene: TRBV27; D gene: -; clone size: -; J gene: TRBJ1-2; CDR3 DNA: TGTGCCAGCGGGCGGGCCGCTCGTGGCTACACCTTC; CDR3 protein: CASGRAARGYTF
V gene: TRBV5-1; D gene: -; clone size: once; J gene: TRBJ2-3; CDR3 DNA: TGCGCCAGCAGCTTGGCTAGTCTTACGGAAATATACGCAGATACGCAGTATTTT; CDR3 protein: CASSLASLTEIYADTQYF
V gene: TRBV28; D gene: -; clone size: -; J gene: TRBJ2-3; CDR3 DNA: TGTGCCAGCAGTTTAGATCCGGAGTCCCCCACAGATACGCAGTATTTT; CDR3 protein: CASSLDPESPTDTQYF
V gene: TRBV10-3; D gene: TRBD1; clone size: -; J gene: TRBJ1-1; CDR3 DNA: TGTGCCACCGGGACAGGGGGCGGCATTGAAGCTTTCTTT; CDR3 protein: CATGTGGGIEAFF
V gene: TRBV7-2; D gene: TRBD2; clone size: -; J gene: TRBJ2-1; CDR3 DNA: TGTGCCAGCAGCTTCCGACCCGGGACTAGCGGGCCCAGGCAGTTCTTC; CDR3 protein: CASSFRPGTSGPRQFF
V gene: TRBV21-1; D gene: -; clone size: -; J gene: TRBJ2-6; CDR3 DNA: TGTGCCAGCAGCCCCCGGGACAGGGAGTCGTCCGGGGCCAACGTCCTGACTTTC; CDR3 protein: CASSPRDRESSGANVLTF
V gene: TRBV9; D gene: TRBD1; clone size: few; J gene: TRBJ2-5; CDR3 DNA: TGTGCCAGCAGCGCTACAGGGGGCGCAGAGACCCAGTACTTC; CDR3 protein: CASSATGGAETQYF
V gene: TRBV5-6; D gene: -; clone size: -; J gene: TRBJ1-5; CDR3 DNA: TGTGCCAGCAGCTCTCAAGGGGTTCGGCCCCAGCATTTT; CDR3 protein: CASSSQGVRPQHF
V gene: TRBV4-1; D gene: TRBD1; clone size: few; J gene: TRBJ1-5; CDR3 DNA: TGCGCCAGCAGCCAAGGCCTCCAGGGGGCCCGATCCAATCAGCCCCAGCATTTT; CDR3 protein: CASSQGLQGARSNQPQHF
V gene: TRBV28; D gene: -; clone size: once; J gene: TRBJ1-5; CDR3 DNA: TGTGCCAGCAGTTCGGGGACGGGACCCAGTCGTAGCAATCAGCCCCAGCATTTT; CDR3 protein: CASSSGTGPSRSNQPQHF
V gene: TRBV6-2/TRBV6-3; D gene: -; clone size: -; J gene: TRBJ1-5; CDR3 DNA: TGTGCCAGCAGTTACTATGAGGCGGGGCGGACAGACTTTAGCAATCAGCCCCAGCATTTT; CDR3 protein: CASSYYEAGRTDFSNQPQHF
V gene: TRBV2; D gene: -; clone size: -; J gene: TRBJ2-5; CDR3 DNA: TGTGCCAGCAGTGCGGCGGCAATGATGCCCCAAGAGACCCAGTACTTC; CDR3 protein: CASSAAAMMPQETQYF
V gene: TRBV9; D gene: -; clone size: -; J gene: TRBJ1-6; CDR3 DNA: TGTGCCAGCAGCGCATCACAGGGTTCACCCCTCCACTTT; CDR3 protein: CASSASQGSPLHF
V gene: TRBV5-5; D gene: -; clone size: -; J gene: TRBJ1-1; CDR3 DNA: TGTGCCAGCAACCCGCTGCGGGGCGGCACTGAAGCTTTCTTT; CDR3 protein: CASNPLRGGTEAFF
V gene: TRBV7-8; D gene: TRBD1; clone size: -; J gene: TRBJ2-5; CDR3 DNA: TGTGCCAGCAGCACAGGGGCGGCGGGTGTAGGGGAAGAGACCCAGTACTTC; CDR3 protein: CASSTGAAGVGEETQYF
V gene: TRBV9; D gene: -; clone size: -; J gene: TRBJ2-7; CDR3 DNA: TGTGCCAGCAGCCCCGGGCGGGAAACCTCCTACGAGCAGTACTTC; CDR3 protein: CASSPGRETSYEQYF
V gene: TRBV30; D gene: -; clone size: -; J gene: TRBJ2-1; CDR3 DNA: TGTGCCTGGAGTCCGCTTGGGGTCTCCTACAATGAGCAGTTCTTC; CDR3 protein: CAWSPLGVSYNEQFF
V gene: TRBV9; D gene: -; clone size: -; J gene: TRBJ2-5; CDR3 DNA: TGTGCCAGCGGATCCGGGGGCAGGGCATCCCAAGAGACCCAGTACTTC; CDR3 protein: CASGSGGRASQETQYF
V gene: TRBV24-1; D gene: -; clone size: few; J gene: TRBJ1-5; CDR3 DNA: TGTGCCACCGCGGGGGGCAATCAGCCCCAGCATTTT; CDR3 protein: CATAGGNQPQHF
V gene: TRBV18; D gene: -; clone size: -; J gene: TRBJ1-3; CDR3 DNA: TGTGCCAGCTCACCACTGGGGAAATCTGGAAACACCATATATTTT; CDR3 protein: CASSPLGKSGNTIYF
V gene: TRBV5-1; D gene: -; clone size: -; J gene: TRBJ1-2; CDR3 DNA: TGCGCCAGCAGCTTGGGCAGGGGCGATGGCTACACCTTC; CDR3 protein: CASSLGRGDGYTF
V gene: TRBV19; D gene: -; clone size: -; J gene: TRBJ1-4; CDR3 DNA: TGTGCCAGTAGTGCCACCGCCGGACAGCCAGTTAATGAAAAACTGTTTTTT; CDR3 protein: CASSATAGQPVNEKLFF
V gene: TRBV21-1; D gene: -; clone size: -; J gene: TRBJ1-5; CDR3 DNA: TGTGCCAGCAGCACCGCGGGACCTAACAGGGATAGCAATCAGCCCCAGCATTTT; CDR3 protein: CASSTAGPNRDSNQPQHF
V gene: TRBV3-1/TRBV3-2; D gene: TRBD1; clone size: once; J gene: TRBJ2-5; CDR3 DNA: TGTGCCAGCAGCTTTGGACAGGGGGCGATGGAGACCCAGTACTTC; CDR3 protein: CASSFGQGAMETQYF
V gene: TRBV27; D gene: -; clone size: -; J gene: TRBJ1-1; CDR3 DNA: TGTGCCAGCAGTTTAGCCCGGCCAGGTCCTGGTTTGAACACTGAAGCTTTCTTT; CDR3 protein: CASSLARPGPGLNTEAFF
V gene: TRBV9; D gene: TRBD2; clone size: -; J gene: TRBJ2-2; CDR3 DNA: TGTGCCAGCAGCGAACTAGCGGGCACCGGGGAGCTGTTTTTT; CDR3 protein: CASSELAGTGELFF
V gene: TRBV5-4; D gene: -; clone size: few; J gene: TRBJ1-4; CDR3 DNA: TGTGCCAGCAGCTTGGCCTCGGGTGAAAAACTGTTTTTT; CDR3 protein: CASSLASGEKLFF
V gene: TRBV7-2; D gene: TRBD1; clone size: -; J gene: TRBJ2-3; CDR3 DNA: TGTGCCAGCAGCTTAAGGCCAGGGGGCGTAGGCACAGATACGCAGTATTTT; CDR3 protein: CASSLRPGGVGTDTQYF
V gene: TRBV5-1; D gene: -; clone size: -; J gene: TRBJ1-1; CDR3 DNA: TGCGCCAGCAGCTTGGTAGGGCAGGGAAACCTGGGCACTGAAGCTTTCTTT; CDR3 protein: CASSLVGQGNLGTEAFF
V gene: TRBV12-3/TRBV12-4; D gene: TRBD1; clone size: -; J gene: TRBJ1-1; CDR3 DNA: TGTGCCAGCAGGGGACAGATGAACACTGAAGCTTTCTTT; CDR3 protein: CASRGQMNTEAFF
V gene: TRBV27; D gene: -; clone size: -; J gene: TRBJ2-7; CDR3 DNA: TGTGCCAGCAGTCCCCGGGCAGGGTACGAGCAGTACTTC; CDR3 protein: CASSPRAGYEQYF
V gene: TRBV7-7; D gene: -; clone size: -; J gene: TRBJ1-6; CDR3 DNA: TGTGCCAGCAGCGGCCGACCGGGACACATGAGCTCCTATAATTCACCCCTCCACTTT; CDR3 protein: CASSGRPGHMSSYNSPLHF
V gene: TRBV19; D gene: -; clone size: few; J gene: TRBJ2-5; CDR3 DNA: TGTGCCAGTAGTATATCGCATCAAGAGACCCAGTACTTC; CDR3 protein: CASSISHQETQYF
V gene: TRBV27; D gene: -; clone size: -; J gene: TRBJ1-4; CDR3 DNA: TGTGCCAGCAGTCCCCGGAGGGCCGCAACTAATGAAAAACTGTTTTTT; CDR3 protein: CASSPRRAATNEKLFF
V gene: TRBV5-1; D gene: -; clone size: -; J gene: TRBJ2-5; CDR3 DNA: TGCGCCAGCAGCTTGGGGGGAGGCCGAGAGACCCAGTACTTC; CDR3 protein: CASSLGGGRETQYF
V gene: TRBV6-1; D gene: -; clone size: -; J gene: TRBJ2-7; CDR3 DNA: TGTGCCAGCAGTGAAGTCGCAGGTTTGTACGAGCAGTACTTC; CDR3 protein: CASSEVAGLYEQYF
V gene: TRBV30; D gene: -; clone size: -; J gene: TRBJ2-5; CDR3 DNA: TGTGCCTGGAGTCCAGGCTTCCAAGAGACCCAGTACTTC; CDR3 protein: CAWSPGFQETQYF
V gene: TRBV6-5; D gene: -; clone size: -; J gene: TRBJ1-2; CDR3 DNA: TGTGCCAGCAGCCCGACGGAGAGCTATGGCTACACCTTC; CDR3 protein: CASSPTESYGYTF
V gene: TRBV28; D gene: TRBD1; clone size: -; J gene: TRBJ1-1; CDR3 DNA: TGTGCCAGCAGTCCCCGGACAGGGATTTTGGGCACTGAAGCTTTCTTT; CDR3 protein: CASSPRTGILGTEAFF
V gene: TRBV3-1/TRBV3-2; D gene: -; clone size: once; J gene: TRBJ1-2; CDR3 DNA: TGTGCCAGCAGCCACCGGCCCCCCACTAACTATGGCTACACCTTC; CDR3 protein: CASSHRPPTNYGYTF